This TCR beta chain was identified during a study of cytomegalovirus exposure and HLA in healthy donors. Study-wide findings and caveats: According to an earlier analysis, most TCR beta V segments yielded productive rearrangements about 90% or about 30% of the time.

A few counts support this clone. Its antigen is unknown. The PCR was carried out with 60 Vbeta primers and 13 Jbeta primers. As handled by the study authors: Roughly 11 million shared chains were among the 60 million to 80 million unique TCR beta chains that a later analysis counted. Assay: immunoSEQ multiplex PCR; the TCRdb copy retains only in-frame clones and omits some. The V and J calls and clone size were taken over from that table, and D and trimming were inferred from the DNA. The sample contains 180,000 or so clones, 78% of which appear only once. This TCR was sampled from a female donor in good health and CMV-seronegative. Input material: PBMCs.

The CDR3 nucleotides are TGTGCCAGCAAGGACAGGGGTGCCCTCTCCTACAATGAGCAGTTCTTC. Amino acids: CASKDRGALSYNEQFF. The V and J genes are TRBV27 and TRBJ2-1, with 9 bases that match TRBD1. The CDR3 runs 16 residues. Germline values: CDR1 MNHEY, CDR2 SMNVEV (reference sequence). The V segment lost 7 bases and the J segment 0 bases; nucleotides outside the gene matches: 7.